The 18 T cell receptor beta chains below all came from one sample that was sequenced in a study of shared clonotypes between healthy human individuals. The assay was immunoSEQ multiplex PCR, and TCRdb's table has in-frame clones only and misses some. In the table there are roughly 220,000 clones, just over 65% of which are singletons. Sequencing input: memory CD4+ T cells sorted from blood. Subset indicated: CD45RA-negative fraction. These receptor sequences come from a man aged 25 to 40 in good health.

CDR3 nucleotides: TGTGCCAGCAGTTTATCGACTAGCGGCTACGAGCAGTACTTC. Residues: CASSLSTSGYEQYF. The chain has TRBV28 and TRBJ2-7; 9 positions match TRBD2. The CDR3 is 14 residues long. The ends lost 1 base at V and 3 bases at J; junction bases unmatched: 1. The germline V gene encodes CDR1 MDHEN and CDR2 SYDVKM.

The chain has TRBV10-3 and TRBJ2-1, with TRBD2 identical over 10 bases. With 10 bases clipped from V and 2 bases from J, the junction kept 5 bases outside the gene matches. Germline assignment: CDR1 ENHRY and CDR2 SYGVKD. The CDR3 extends over 14 amino acids. The CDR3 sequence: CATSGGGPYNEQFF. The CDR3 DNA follows: TGTGCCACTAGCGGGGGCGGACCCTACAATGAGCAGTTCTTC.

The V and J genes are TRBV28 and TRBJ2-1; weak D call: TRBD1 (5 bases). Germline lookup yields CDR1 MDHEN and CDR2 SYDVKM. V gave up 7 bases and J gave up 8 bases, with 18 bases separating them. The CDR3 runs to 14 residues. This CDR3 reads CASTLPGFRHEQFF. DNA for the CDR3: TGTGCCAGCACCTTACCAGGGTTCCGACATGAGCAGTTCTTC.

V usage is TRBV6-5 and J usage is TRBJ1-3; D gene uncertain. The CDR3 loop spans 16 amino acids. V lost 2 bases and J lost 0, with 11 bases in between. Germline CDR1 MNHEY, CDR2 SVGAGI. CDR3 residues: CASSYTGPGSGNTIYF. The CDR3 DNA follows: TGTGCCAGCAGTTACACCGGCCCGGGCTCTGGAAACACCATATATTTT.

In nucleotides, the CDR3 is TGCGCCAGCAGCTGGGGCGGGACGAACAATGAGCAGTTCTTC. Amino acid sequence: CASSWGGTNNEQFF. V usage is TRBV5-1 and J usage is TRBJ2-1, with D possibly being TRBD2 (6 bases). Trimming cost V 3 bases and J 5 bases, with 12 bases left between them. This CDR3 region has 14 residues. Germline V gene data show CDR1 as SGHRS and CDR2 as YFSETQ.

The chain uses TRBV5-1 and TRBJ2-5, with TRBD1 matching over 11 bases. Germline CDR1 SGHRS, CDR2 YFSETQ. The CDR3 covers 16 residues. Trimming cost V 1 base and J 1 base; bases outside gene matches: 3. The CDR3 nucleotides are TGCGCCAGCAGCTTGTTTGGGACAGGGGGCCAAGAGACCCAGTACTTC. Its translation is CASSLFGTGGQETQYF.

The sample holds one count of this clone. This chain uses TRBV6-6 with TRBJ2-5, with 11 bases identical to TRBD2. Trimming at V came to 5 bases and at J to 3 bases, leaving 5 bases not matched to a gene. The CDR3 spans 15 residues. Germline V gene data show CDR1 as MNHNY and CDR2 as SVGAGI (reference sequence). CDR3 sequence: CASSHTLAGEETQYF. The CDR3 bases are TGTGCCAGCAGTCACACACTAGCGGGGGAAGAGACCCAGTACTTC.

This clone was picked up one time. The chain recombines TRBV9 with TRBJ1-1; weak D call: TRBD1 (5 bases). This CDR3 has 14 amino acids. Germline assignment: CDR1 SGDLS and CDR2 YYNGEE. The V and J ends lost 5 bases and 0 bases respectively, with 11 bases between them. CDR3 sequence: CASSSQGMNTEAFF. CDR3 sequence (DNA): TGTGCCAGCAGTAGCCAGGGCATGAACACTGAAGCTTTCTTT.

V usage is TRBV28 and J usage is TRBJ1-2; unclear D gene. Trimming removed 1 base at V and 3 bases at J, with 6 bases between. The CDR3 loop spans 13 amino acids. From germline, CDR1 is MDHEN and CDR2 SYDVKM. The CDR3 loop reads CASSLFTDYGYTF. The CDR3 coding sequence is TGTGCCAGCAGTTTATTCACGGACTATGGCTACACCTTC.

For this clone: Other DNA sequences within the sample encode an identical CDR3. The rearrangement links TRBV29-1 to TRBJ2-7; maybe TRBD2 (5 bases). The germline V gene encodes CDR1 SQVTM and CDR2 ANQGSEA. CDR3 length equals 11 residues. V was cut by 1 base and J by 5 bases, with 6 bases left in between. CDR3 nucleotides: TGCAGCGTTGAAGGCGGGCACGAGCAGTACTTC. Translating gives CSVEGGHEQYF.

The chain joins TRBV28 to TRBJ2-6, with unresolved D. This CDR3 is 14 amino acids long. Germline assignment: CDR1 MDHEN and CDR2 SYDVKM. Deletions cut 3 bases from V and 2 bases from J, with 5 bases between. CDR3 in amino acids: CASSFRPGANVLTF. Here the CDR3 DNA reads TGTGCCAGCAGTTTCAGACCTGGGGCCAACGTCCTGACTTTC. Supplemented by reference TRBV28 and TRBJ2-6, the full variable domain reads DVKVTQSSRYLVKRTGEKVFLECVQDMDHENMFWYRQDPGLGLRLIYFSYDVKMKEKGDIPEGYSVSREKKERFSLILESASTNQTSMYLCASSFRPGANVLTFGAGSRLTVL.

The chain is built from TRBV10-1 and TRBJ2-3; D possibly uses TRBD1 or TRBD2 (5 bases each). Per the germline V gene, CDR1 is WNHNN and CDR2 is SYGVQD (reference sequence). V was clipped by 3 bases and J by 5 bases, with 15 bases between them. This CDR3 comprises 15 residues. The CDR3 sequence is CASSDGTVRGDTQYF. The CDR3 DNA reads TGCGCCAGCAGTGATGGGACCGTTCGTGGAGATACGCAGTATTTT.

The rearrangement joins TRBV10-1 to TRBJ2-1; weak D call: TRBD1 (5 bases). This CDR3 has 14 residues. Germline V lookup: CDR1 WNHNN, CDR2 SYGVQD (reference sequence). Trimming removed 3 bases from V and 3 bases from J, with 9 bases in between. CDR3: CASSDTDSYNEQFF. CDR3 nucleotide sequence: TGCGCCAGCAGTGATACCGACAGCTACAATGAGCAGTTCTTC.

This chain links TRBV2 with TRBJ2-7; D remains ambiguous. V lost 6 bases to trimming and J lost 2 bases, with 8 bases between them. CDR1 and CDR2 from the germline V gene are SNHLY and FYNNEI. The CDR3 length is 12 residues. CDR3 nucleotides: TGTGCCAGCAGCGCCCACACCTACGAGCAGTACTTC. Protein: CASSAHTYEQYF.

This clone was observed a handful of times. The V and J genes are TRBV5-1 and TRBJ1-5, with 9 nucleotides matching TRBD1. Trimming removed 0 bases from V and 5 bases from J; junction bases left unmatched: 3. The germline gives CDR1 SGHRS, CDR2 YFSETQ. This CDR3 is built from 15 residues. The CDR3 is CASSLGQGVYQPQHF. The CDR3 DNA is TGCGCCAGCAGCTTGGGACAGGGGGTGTATCAGCCCCAGCATTTT.

The chain links TRBV28 to TRBJ2-3; 12 bases map to TRBD2. CDR3 length equals 16 residues. J lost 2 bases, V lost 6 bases, and 6 bases had no gene match. The germline V gene encodes CDR1 MDHEN and CDR2 SYDVKM. The CDR3 DNA reads as TGTGCCAGCAGAGATCTAGCGGGAGGGCCCACAGATACGCAGTATTTT. Protein sequence: CASRDLAGGPTDTQYF.

This clone was detected only a few times. V usage is TRBV2 and J usage is TRBJ1-5, with D unclear. CDR3 length: 14 amino acids. Germline CDR1 is SNHLY and CDR2 is FYNNEI. The germline V and J ends were trimmed by 1 base and 7 bases, with 11 bases remaining between them. CDR3 coding DNA: TGTGCCAGCAGTGAAGTAGGTCTGCCCCAGCCCCAGCATTTT. As protein: CASSEVGLPQPQHF.

In this sample, this clone turned up a few times. This rearrangement joins TRBV9 to TRBJ1-3; 8 bases map to TRBD1. Germline trimming cut 3 bases from V and 2 bases from J; bases unmatched to any gene: 4. CDR1 and CDR2 from the germline V gene are SGDLS and YYNGEE. The CDR3 sequence is 15 residues long. The CDR3 nucleotides read TGTGCCAGCAGCGCGGCGGACAGGGCTGGAAACACCATATATTTT. Translation: CASSAADRAGNTIYF.